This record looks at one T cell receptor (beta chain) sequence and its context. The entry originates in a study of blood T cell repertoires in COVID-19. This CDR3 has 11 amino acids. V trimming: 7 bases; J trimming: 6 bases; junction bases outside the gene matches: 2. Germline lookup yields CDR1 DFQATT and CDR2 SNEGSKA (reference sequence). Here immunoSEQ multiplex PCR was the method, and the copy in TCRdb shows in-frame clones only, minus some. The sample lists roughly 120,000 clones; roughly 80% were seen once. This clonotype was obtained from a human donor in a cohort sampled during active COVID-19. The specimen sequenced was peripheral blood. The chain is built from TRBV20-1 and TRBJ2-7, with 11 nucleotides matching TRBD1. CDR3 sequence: CSVGQGAEQYF. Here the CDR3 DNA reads TGCAGTGTAGGACAGGGGGCCGAGCAGTACTTC.